The sequence of this T cell receptor (beta chain) was determined in a study of cytomegalovirus exposure and HLA in healthy donors. Whole-study results and caveats: Reportedly, HLA-A and HLA-B alleles of most subjects were accurately predicted from TCR beta. Among TCR beta chains, those listed as cytomegalovirus-associated numbered roughly 150. Per a later analysis, about 15,000 TCR beta sequences showed association with HLA alleles at 0.05 false discovery rate.

The PCR contained 60 Vbeta and 13 Jbeta primers. TCRdb's table, derived via immunoSEQ multiplex PCR, lists solely in-frame clones and lacks some. The sample consists of about 99,000 clones, around three quarters of them appearing once. CDR1 and CDR2 (germline): SQVTM, ANQGSEA. The ends were cut back, 7 bases at V and 4 bases at J, with 9 bases in the middle. The CDR3 has 11 residues. Regarding this clone: Antigen unknown.

This sequence originates from a male donor in good health and CMV-seropositive. Sequencing was performed on PBMCs. The chain joins TRBV29-1 to TRBJ2-3; D is perhaps TRBD2 (5 bases). CDR3 bases: TGCAGCGCGAGGACTTCAGATACGCAGTATTTT. Protein sequence: CSARTSDTQYF.